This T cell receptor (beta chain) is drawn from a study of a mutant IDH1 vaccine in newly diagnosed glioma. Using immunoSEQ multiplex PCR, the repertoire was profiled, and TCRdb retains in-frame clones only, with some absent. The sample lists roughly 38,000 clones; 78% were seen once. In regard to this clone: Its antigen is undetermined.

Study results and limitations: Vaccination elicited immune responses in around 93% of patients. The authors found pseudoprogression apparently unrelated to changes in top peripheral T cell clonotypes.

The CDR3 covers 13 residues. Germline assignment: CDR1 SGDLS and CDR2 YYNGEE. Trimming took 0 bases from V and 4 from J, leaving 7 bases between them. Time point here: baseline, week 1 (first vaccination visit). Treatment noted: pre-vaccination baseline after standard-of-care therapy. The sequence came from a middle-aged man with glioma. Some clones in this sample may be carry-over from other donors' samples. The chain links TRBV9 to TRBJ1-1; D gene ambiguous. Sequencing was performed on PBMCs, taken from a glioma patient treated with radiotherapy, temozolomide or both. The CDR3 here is CASSVELITEAFF. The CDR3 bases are TGTGCCAGCAGCGTAGAGTTGATCACTGAAGCTTTCTTT.